This T cell receptor (beta chain) is from a study of CXCR3-negative and CXCR3-positive naive CD8 T cells. Study-level points and caveats: Each naive subset displayed comparably high diversity, whereas memory CD8+ cells displayed much lower diversity. With surface CD5 comparable between naive subsets, TCR strength was estimated using properties derived from the TRB CDR3. Both naive subsets, CXCR3-negative and CXCR3-positive, displayed similar TRBV-TRBJ usage, unlike memory cells. CXCR3 expression dropped partially after cryopreservation, and most assays relied on fresh PBMCs.

With UMI labels, 5' RACE was used to prepare the TRB cDNA libraries. TCRdb re-analyzed the 5' RACE reads; it lists each CDR3 protein once, without DNA. This repertoire comprises about 40,000 distinct CDR3 sequences; its ten largest clones make up roughly 8%. As for this clonotype: Its target is not known.

CDR1 and CDR2 (germline): SGDLS, YYNGEE. CDR3 size: 15 residues. This clonotype was sampled from a human donor in good health. Some clones in this sample may be carry-over from other donors' samples. Sequencing was done on a sample of memory CD8+ T cells from blood. This chain connects TRBV9 to TRBJ1-1; no DNA is available, so the TRBD1 call from TCRdb remains unchecked. CDR3 residues: CASSVAGTGSTEAFF.